The source of this TCR beta chain is a study of tumor-infiltrating lymphocytes in primary liver carcinoma. Study-wide points: Tumor-adjacent and tumor-blood pairs showed less overlap than tumor region pairs.

There are 14 residues in the CDR3. Germline V gives CDR1 MGHRA, CDR2 YSYEKL. As to this clonotype: What it recognizes is unknown. The germline gene is not matched at one end of the junction; a read error may be the cause.

Total RNA amounting to around 450 ng was the source from which TCR beta cDNA was made with a constant-region primer. Generation of the TCR beta libraries relied on three nested multiplex PCR rounds using slightly modified ARM-PCR. Primers for the first two PCR rounds were TRBV1-TRBV30 forward primers and a C-beta reverse primer (roughly 10 cycles per round). TCRdb redid the calling of the multiplex PCR reads with MiXCR, one entry per CDR3 protein. The sample carries about 99,000 distinct CDR3 sequences, 69% recorded once. The study co-extracted DNA and RNA from roughly 20-30 mg of unsorted bulk tissue.

This sequence was found in an older woman with primary liver carcinoma and hepatitis B virus infection. The sample taken for sequencing was liver tumor tissue from sampling region 5. The subset denotes: tumor region T5, tumor centre. The gene calls are TRBV4-1 and TRBJ1-6; tentative D call: TRBD1 (5 bases). The CDR3 nucleotides read TGCGTCAGCAGCCTCGGGACTCATAATTCACCCCTCCACTTT. It is translated as CVSSLGTHNSPLHF.